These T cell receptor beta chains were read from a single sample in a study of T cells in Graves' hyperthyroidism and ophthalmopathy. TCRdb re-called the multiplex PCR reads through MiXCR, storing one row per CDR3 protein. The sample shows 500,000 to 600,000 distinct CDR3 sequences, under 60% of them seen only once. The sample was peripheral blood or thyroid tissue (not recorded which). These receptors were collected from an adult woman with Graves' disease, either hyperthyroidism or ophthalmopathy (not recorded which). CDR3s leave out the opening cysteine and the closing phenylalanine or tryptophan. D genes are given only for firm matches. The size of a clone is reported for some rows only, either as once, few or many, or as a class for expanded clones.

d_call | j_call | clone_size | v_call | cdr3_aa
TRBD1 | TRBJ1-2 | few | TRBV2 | ASSLSTGEIGYT
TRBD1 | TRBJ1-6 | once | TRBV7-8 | ASSDRDSQNDSPLH
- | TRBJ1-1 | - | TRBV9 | ASGLGGRGDEAF
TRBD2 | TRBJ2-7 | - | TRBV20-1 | SASLSGLSYEQY
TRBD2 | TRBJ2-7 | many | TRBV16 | ASSQGRGGAAHEQY
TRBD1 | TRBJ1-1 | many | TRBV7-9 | ASSLSGQMNTEAF
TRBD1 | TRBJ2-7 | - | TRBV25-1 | ASSVGTGDGYEQY
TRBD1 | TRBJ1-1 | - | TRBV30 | AWRQGGNTEAF
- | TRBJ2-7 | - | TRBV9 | ASSFGAEQY
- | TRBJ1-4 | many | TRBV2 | ASTASTNEKLF